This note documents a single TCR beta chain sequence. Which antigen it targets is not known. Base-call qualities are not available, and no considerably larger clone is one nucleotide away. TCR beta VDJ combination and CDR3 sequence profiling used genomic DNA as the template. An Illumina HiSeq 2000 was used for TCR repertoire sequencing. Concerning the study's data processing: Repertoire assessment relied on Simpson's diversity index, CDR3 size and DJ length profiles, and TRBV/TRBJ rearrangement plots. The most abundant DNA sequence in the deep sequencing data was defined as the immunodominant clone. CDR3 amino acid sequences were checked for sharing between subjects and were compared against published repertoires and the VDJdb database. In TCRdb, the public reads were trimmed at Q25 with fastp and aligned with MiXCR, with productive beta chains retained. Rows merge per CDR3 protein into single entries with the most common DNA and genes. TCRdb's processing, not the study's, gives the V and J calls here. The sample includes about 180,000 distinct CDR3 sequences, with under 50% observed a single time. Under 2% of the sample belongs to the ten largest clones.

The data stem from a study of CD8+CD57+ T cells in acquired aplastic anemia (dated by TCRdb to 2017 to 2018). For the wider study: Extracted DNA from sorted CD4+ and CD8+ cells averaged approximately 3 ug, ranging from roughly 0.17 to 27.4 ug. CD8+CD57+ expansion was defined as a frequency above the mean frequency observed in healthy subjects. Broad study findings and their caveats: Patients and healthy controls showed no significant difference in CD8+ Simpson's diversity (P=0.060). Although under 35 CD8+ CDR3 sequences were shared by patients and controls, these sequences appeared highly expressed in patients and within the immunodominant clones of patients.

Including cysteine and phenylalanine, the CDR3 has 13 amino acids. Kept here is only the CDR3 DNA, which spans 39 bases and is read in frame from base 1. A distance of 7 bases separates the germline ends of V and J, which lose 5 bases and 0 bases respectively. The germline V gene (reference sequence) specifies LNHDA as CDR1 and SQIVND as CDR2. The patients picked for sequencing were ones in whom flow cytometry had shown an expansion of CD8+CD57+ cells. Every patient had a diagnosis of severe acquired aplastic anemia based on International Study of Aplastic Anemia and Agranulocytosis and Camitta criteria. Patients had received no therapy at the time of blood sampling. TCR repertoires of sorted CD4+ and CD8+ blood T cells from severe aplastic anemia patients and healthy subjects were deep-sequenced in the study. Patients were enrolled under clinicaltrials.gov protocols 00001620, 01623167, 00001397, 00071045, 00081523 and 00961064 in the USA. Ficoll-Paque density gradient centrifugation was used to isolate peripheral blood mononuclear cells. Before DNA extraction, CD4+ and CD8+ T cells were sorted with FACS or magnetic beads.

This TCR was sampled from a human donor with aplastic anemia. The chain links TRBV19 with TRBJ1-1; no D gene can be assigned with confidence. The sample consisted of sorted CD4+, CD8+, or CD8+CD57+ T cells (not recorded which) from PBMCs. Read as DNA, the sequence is TGTGCCAGTAGTTTCGACGTGAACACTGAAGCTTTCTTT. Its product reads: CASSFDVNTEAFF.